This T cell receptor (beta chain) was documented in a study of cytomegalovirus exposure and HLA in healthy donors (dated by TCRdb to 2017 to 2019). Background on the whole study: An earlier analysis of some 500 of the donors reported approximately 290 Gb of sequence data and 117 million unique TCR beta sequences from roughly 200 million T cells. On average, roughly 250,000 unique TCR beta nucleotide sequences were sequenced per donor among about 400 genotyped donors of the cohort, with roughly 18% of those sequences being non-productive. An earlier analysis of several hundred of the donors used high-throughput TCR beta sequencing to judge whether each TCR beta V gene segment behaved as functional or pseudogenic. Typing coverage varied by locus: about 620-640 donors for A, B, C, DRB1 and DQB1; under 550 for DQA1; over 600 for DPA1; roughly 450 for DPB1. Class I and class II HLA loci were covered by the typing at four-digit resolution. Among the roughly 400 genotyped donors, under 90% belonged to the genetic ancestry cluster associated with self-reported Caucasian donors. Alongside the repertoire data, information on donor age, sex, ethnicity and CMV serostatus was compiled. Rather than drawing on any new phenotypic data, the later analysis identified candidate immune exposures from TCR beta sequences and the way those sequences occurred across donors. The study used immunosequencing to profile the T cell repertoires of 600 to 850 subjects and linked those repertoires to cytomegalovirus serostatus. To predict cytomegalovirus infection status, the study brought together high-throughput TCR immunosequencing, statistical association of individual TCRs with disease status, and machine learning. Roughly five DR-DQ haplotypes were treated as single units for association and clustering because of strong linkage in the cohort. All discovery cohort repertoires had been generated using a single sequencing platform. Around 320 gigabases of sequencing data and roughly 90 million unique TCR sequences were included in an early release covering around 600 HLA-typed donors. In addition to the first cohort of approximately 670 subjects, a separate validation cohort of about 120 different subjects was used. The study was designed to test whether signatures of past pathogen exposure could be identified by cataloging public T cell receptors. Genome-wide SNP genotypes for about 60% of the roughly 670 donors were used in a later genetic analysis, which treated that subset as a discovery cohort. A later analysis re-analyzed previously published TCR beta repertoires from hundreds of donors and added high-resolution HLA genotyping to study TCR occurrence patterns.

To note about this clone: Its target antigen remains unknown. At one boundary the junction diverges from the germline segment, which might be a read error.

Library preparation was by the immunoSEQ multiplex PCR assay. For the multiplex PCR, a mixture combining 60 forward primers for TCR Vbeta segments and 13 reverse primers for TCR Jbeta segments was used. Amplification of the CDR3 region of rearranged TCR beta genes was performed with a multiplex PCR assay on genomic DNA. On the Illumina HiSeq System, the amplified TCR beta libraries were sequenced as 87-base-pair reads. The paper's processing steps were these. A later analysis tallied around 87 million unique TCR beta chains across the 666 repertoires, and about 10 million of those chains were shared by two or more donors. To remove PCR and sequencing errors, raw reads were error-corrected and collapsed into unique sequences using a nearest-neighbor algorithm that merged closely related sequences. V, D and J gene segments were assigned by aligning CDR3 sequences to IMGT reference sequences. For a sequence to be retained, a match of at least six nucleotides to both a V gene segment and a J gene segment was required. Rearrangements were called productive when the CDR3 lacked stop codons and stayed in frame with V and J; all others were non-productive. Following IMGT convention, CDR3 was defined as the stretch from the second conserved V-encoded cysteine to the conserved J-encoded phenylalanine. The earlier analysis of 500 to 750 of the donors excluded any sequence lacking an unambiguous match to a single V gene segment. An earlier analysis of 500 to 700 of the donors classified V segments as functional when productive rearrangements were above 56.7% and as segregating when the standard deviation between donors was above 5%. A statistical classification framework was built for diagnosing cytomegalovirus status from the catalog of TCR beta chain sequences. V and J gene assignment, in a later analysis, came from comparing TCR nucleotide sequences with IMGT/GENE-DB human TR gene sequences. In a later analysis, CDR3 sequences and most-parsimonious VDJ recombination scenarios were assigned using the TCRdist pipeline. In a later analysis, every TCR beta chain was defined by the combination of its CDR3 amino acid sequence and its V-gene family, and reads without a unique V-gene family were dropped. In a later analysis, approximately 640 highly shared, low-generation-probability nucleotide sequences were removed to address suspected cross-contamination and a sequencing artifact. A later analysis calculated a clonal expansion index for each public chain from normalized within-repertoire ranks of inferred template counts. A later analysis computed generation probabilities with a VDJ recombination model fitted to out-of-frame rearrangements, and checked the results against IGoR. In a later analysis, TCR-TCR, TCR-HLA and TCR-CMV co-occurrence was scored with hypergeometric tests, and a repertoire-size bias correction was applied to TCR pairs. A later analysis estimated false discovery rates by permuting HLA or CMV assignments 20 times. A later analysis grouped co-occurring TCRs with DBSCAN, adding TCRdist sequence similarity when clustering within HLA-allele-positive subsets. Co-occurrence clustering excluded repertoires with fewer than 30,000 or more than 120,000 public chains, plus five with anomalous nucleotide sharing. In its TCRdb copy, this immuneACCESS table keeps in-frame sequences only and misses some clones. Where compared with another copy, unresolved V genes explain less than half of these, and the others have no known cause. V and J calls and clone size are those listed in that table; D and trimming were worked out from the DNA. The sample table records about 100,000 clones; about 80% of these occur just once. The top ten hold over 3.5% of the sample.

Overall results and qualifications from the work: Because the 87-base-pair reads could not distinguish some IMGT-functional V segments, including TRBV6-2 and TRBV6-3, those segments were excluded. A cluster of highly shared sequence variants was judged likely to represent a technical artifact of the sequencing pipeline. HLA typing was unavailable for some donors at each locus, so association tests used only the typed subset. In vitro tests confirmed that a few of the cytomegalovirus-associated TCR beta chains recognize cytomegalovirus antigens. In a later analysis, HLA-associated TCR beta chains were found to be more clonally expanded and to have lower generation probabilities than equally common non-associated chains. CMV serostatus was the only immune exposure information available for the cohort. Because counts were too low, seventeen rarely observed V segments, including chromosome 9 orphons, were left out of the earlier analysis of approximately 580 of the donors. In a later genetic analysis, fewer N-insertions in productive TCRs were reported among donors in an Asian-associated ancestry cluster than the roughly 700-donor mean. Linkage disequilibrium might explain the correlated functional status among segregating V segments, but an unknown experimental factor could not be ruled out. In both the original and validation cohorts, the classifier was reported to diagnose cytomegalovirus status with high specificity and sensitivity. A later genetic analysis associated a missense DCLRE1C variant with V-gene and J-gene trimming of TCR beta chains, and an independent cohort replicated the association. Most TCR sequences were seen in very few donors, while some public TCRs were found in many individuals. Only TCR beta chains were sequenced in this cohort, and the absence of alpha or paired-chain data limited detectable features. A later analysis found that TCR association rates varied across HLA loci, with DRB1 alleles showing the most associated TCRs and HLA-C alleles the fewest. In the study, 150 to 200 TCR beta chains were listed as associated with cytomegalovirus. Presence/absence analyses assumed roughly uniform sequencing depth across donors, an assumption that may not hold. Most CMV-associated TCR beta chains appeared to be HLA-restricted in a later analysis, and the HLA associations seemed to be driven largely by CMV exposure. The authors suggested that the approach could potentially be extended to other disease states and immunological phenotypes. A later analysis reported that several top co-occurrence clusters appeared linked to parvovirus B19, influenza, CMV and Epstein-Barr virus. In an earlier analysis of some 540 of the donors, most TCR beta V segments appeared in productive rearrangements about 87% or about 30% of the time, broadly matching IMGT annotations. A further reported finding was that TCR beta sequences accurately predicted the HLA-A and HLA-B alleles for most subjects in the first cohort. A later analysis associated about 16,000 TCR beta sequences with specific HLA alleles at a false discovery rate of 0.05. When HLA alleles, especially DR and DQ, strongly co-occurred, attributing TCR associations to individual alleles was difficult.

Its CDR3 holds 16 amino acids, cysteine through phenylalanine. The sequence is cut down to CDR3 DNA, 48 bases in frame from base 1. CDR1 and CDR2, looked up from the germline V gene (reference sequence), are SEHNR and FQNEAQ. The cohort comprised several hundred healthy bone marrow donors. At the time of sampling, all cohort members were nominally healthy, though unrecorded immune exposures were likely present. The donor tested CMV seronegative, placing the donor among the roughly 350 seronegative members of the cohort. A peripheral blood sample was provided by each donor, and peripheral blood mononuclear cells were used for TCR beta sequencing. The Qiagen DNeasy Blood Extraction Kit was used to extract genomic DNA from the blood cell samples.

The TCR originated in a man in his forties or fifties in good health and CMV-seronegative. The sample consisted of PBMCs. The sequence links TRBV7-9 to TRBJ1-3; D gene: possibly TRBD1, on 6 matching bases. For the CDR3, the sequence is CSSSPNPTGPGNTIYF. DNA sequence: TGTTCCAGCAGCCCAAACCCCACAGGGCCCGGAAACACCATATATTTT. Full variable domain (CDR3 extended with the reference TRBV7-9 and TRBJ1-3 proteins): DTGVSQNPRHKITKRGQNVTFRCDPISEHNRLYWYRQTLGQGPEFLTYFQNEAQLEKSRLLSDRFSAERPKGSFSTLEIQRTEQGDSAMYLCSSSPNPTGPGNTIYFGEGSWLTVV.